This is a list of T cell receptor beta chains from one sample in a study of a mutant IDH1 vaccine in newly diagnosed glioma. For these receptors, no antigen is known. This table comes from immunoSEQ multiplex PCR, and its TCRdb copy is limited to in-frame clones, with some not included. The repertoire holds around 62,000 clones, with approximately 89% as singletons. The sequencing here drew on PBMCs, taken from a glioma patient whose treatment included an IDH1 peptide vaccine. These receptors all come from a man aged 40-49 years with glioma. The conserved cysteine and the conserved F or W are not part of the CDR3 here.

V gene: TRBV28
CDR3 protein: ASSPYRSAENSGNTIY

V gene: TRBV25-1
CDR3 protein: ASSGVQVLYNEQF

V gene: TRBV5-5
CDR3 protein: ASSFGVPWQTDTQY

V gene: TRBV14
CDR3 protein: ASSQDVSETQY

V gene: TRBV7-9
CDR3 protein: ASSLEGPYNEQF

V gene: TRBV2
CDR3 protein: ASSTQIPDQPQH

V gene: TRBV28
CDR3 protein: ASSSPAGGTETQY

V gene: TRBV5-1
CDR3 protein: ASSLASVSYEQY

V gene: TRBV19
CDR3 protein: ASSIGREKTDTQY

V gene: TRBV19
CDR3 protein: ASSTPSGPTGNQPQH

V gene: TRBV6-6
CDR3 protein: ASSYSGLSYEQY

V gene: TRBV7-9
CDR3 protein: ASSFYTSADTQY